This T cell receptor (beta chain) came from a study of cytomegalovirus exposure and HLA in healthy donors (dated by TCRdb to between 2016 and 2019). Study-wide context: According to an earlier analysis of 587 of the donors, roughly 180 million T cells yielded roughly 110 million unique TCR beta sequences and approximately 280 Gb of sequence data. Approximately 300 gigabases of sequencing data and approximately 92 million unique TCR sequences made up an early release that covered some 640 HLA-typed donors. Of the approximately 400 genotyped donors, approximately 81% were placed in the genetic ancestry cluster associated with self-reported Caucasian donors. The study was designed to test whether signatures of past pathogen exposure could be identified by cataloging public T cell receptors. Using immunosequencing, the study profiled T cell repertoires from around 680 subjects and related those repertoires to cytomegalovirus serostatus. Along with the 666-subject first cohort, a separate validation cohort of over a hundred different subjects was used. To predict cytomegalovirus infection status, the study brought together high-throughput TCR immunosequencing, statistical association of individual TCRs with disease status, and machine learning. To study patterns of TCR occurrence, a later analysis re-analyzed previously published TCR beta repertoires from hundreds of donors and added high-resolution HLA genotyping. Rather than drawing on any new phenotypic data, the later analysis identified candidate immune exposures from TCR beta sequences and the way those sequences occurred across donors. To decide whether each TCR beta V gene segment behaved as functional or pseudogenic, an earlier analysis of 587 of the donors relied on high-throughput TCR beta sequencing. Donor age, sex, ethnicity and CMV serostatus were compiled alongside the repertoire data. In a later genetic analysis, genome-wide SNP genotypes for about 55% of the roughly 670 donors were used, and that subset was treated as a discovery cohort. Every discovery cohort repertoire had been produced on one sequencing platform. HLA typing included class I and class II loci at four-digit resolution. The number of donors typed differed by locus, with about 629-640 for A, B, C, DRB1 and DQB1, roughly 520 for DQA1, under 610 for DPA1, and around 450 for DPB1. Roughly 5 DR-DQ haplotypes were handled as single units for association and clustering, since linkage in the cohort was strong. On average, around 230,000 unique TCR beta nucleotide sequences were sequenced per donor among several hundred genotyped donors of the cohort, with approximately 18% of those sequences being non-productive. Overall results and qualifications from the work: A group of highly shared sequence variants was considered likely to be a technical artifact of the sequencing pipeline. A total of roughly 160 TCR beta chains were listed by the study as associated with cytomegalovirus. Some IMGT-functional V segments, including TRBV6-2 and TRBV6-3, could not be told apart with the 87-base-pair reads, so those segments were excluded. At a false discovery rate of 0.05, a later analysis linked 15,000 to 20,000 TCR beta sequences to specific HLA alleles. In a later analysis, the rate of TCR association differed among HLA loci, with DRB1 alleles having the most associated TCRs and HLA-C alleles having the fewest. In this cohort, only TCR beta chains were sequenced, and detectable features were limited by the absence of alpha or paired-chain data. A later analysis found that HLA-associated TCR beta chains were more clonally expanded and had lower generation probabilities than equally common non-associated chains. Because HLA typing was unavailable for some donors at each locus, only the typed subset was used in association tests. Across donors, most TCR sequences were observed very rarely, whereas some public TCRs were present in many individuals. The authors suggested that the approach could potentially be generalized to other disease states and immunological phenotypes. Strong co-occurrence of HLA alleles, especially DR and DQ, made assigning TCR associations to individual alleles difficult. In a later genetic analysis, fewer N-insertions in productive TCRs were reported among donors in an Asian-associated ancestry cluster than the approximately 710-donor mean. In both the original and validation cohorts, the classifier was reported to diagnose cytomegalovirus status with high specificity and sensitivity. The presence/absence analyses assumed that sequencing depth was roughly uniform across donors, and that assumption may not be true. Because counts were too low, under 20 rarely observed V segments, including chromosome 9 orphons, were left out of the earlier analysis of some 640 of the donors. Immune exposure information for the cohort was limited to CMV serostatus. Most CMV-associated TCR beta chains appeared to be HLA-restricted in a later analysis, and the HLA associations seemed to be driven largely by CMV exposure. A few of the identified cytomegalovirus-associated TCR beta chains were confirmed in vitro to be specific for cytomegalovirus antigens. Linkage disequilibrium might explain the correlated functional status among segregating V segments, but an unknown experimental factor could not be excluded. A later analysis reported that several top co-occurrence clusters appeared linked to parvovirus B19, influenza, CMV and Epstein-Barr virus. Broadly in line with IMGT annotations, most TCR beta V segments showed up in productive rearrangements about 90% or about 30% of the time in an earlier analysis of under 700 of the donors. In a later genetic analysis, a missense DCLRE1C variant was associated with V-gene and J-gene trimming of TCR beta chains, and the association was replicated in an independent cohort. A further reported finding was that TCR beta sequences accurately predicted the HLA-A and HLA-B alleles for most subjects in the first cohort.

This clone has a handful of counts. It has no known antigen specificity. Base qualities were left out, and no much larger clone turns up one base away. In total, 630 or so healthy bone marrow donors made up the cohort. At the time of sampling, every cohort member was nominally healthy, though immune exposures that went unrecorded were likely present. The donor was CMV seronegative and belonged to the group of under 400 seronegative cohort members. Each donor provided a peripheral blood sample, and peripheral blood mononuclear cells were used for TCR beta sequencing. Genomic DNA was extracted from the blood cell samples with the Qiagen DNeasy Blood Extraction Kit. Library construction relied on the immunoSEQ multiplex PCR assay. For the multiplex PCR, a mixture combining 60 forward primers for TCR Vbeta segments and 13 reverse primers for TCR Jbeta segments was used. The CDR3 region of rearranged TCR beta genes was amplified from genomic DNA by a multiplex PCR assay. On the Illumina HiSeq System, the amplified TCR beta libraries were sequenced as 87-base-pair reads. The authors' analysis ran thus. A later analysis tallied around 82 million unique TCR beta chains across the 666 repertoires, and some 12 million of those chains were shared by two or more donors. To remove PCR and sequencing errors, raw reads were error-corrected and collapsed into unique sequences using a nearest-neighbor algorithm that merged closely related sequences. V, D and J gene segments were assigned by aligning CDR3 sequences to IMGT reference sequences. For a sequence to be retained, a match of at least six nucleotides to both a V gene segment and a J gene segment was required. A rearrangement counted as productive if the CDR3 had no stop codons and remained in frame with V and J, and every other rearrangement counted as non-productive. CDR3 was defined by IMGT convention, running from the second conserved V-encoded cysteine to the conserved J-encoded phenylalanine. The earlier analysis of some 600 of the donors excluded sequences that lacked an unambiguous match to a single V gene segment. In an earlier analysis of several hundred of the donors, a V segment was called functional when productive rearrangements were above 56.7%, and segregating when the standard deviation between donors exceeded 5%. To diagnose cytomegalovirus status from the catalog of TCR beta chain sequences, a statistical classification framework was built. In a later analysis, TCR nucleotide sequences were compared against IMGT/GENE-DB human TR gene sequences so that V and J genes could be assigned. A later analysis assigned CDR3 sequences and most-parsimonious VDJ recombination scenarios with the TCRdist pipeline. In a later analysis, each TCR beta chain was defined by its CDR3 amino acid sequence together with its V-gene family, and reads lacking a unique V-gene family were excluded. To address suspected cross-contamination and a sequencing artifact, a later analysis removed around 600 highly shared, low-generation-probability nucleotide sequences. For each public chain, a later analysis derived a clonal expansion index from normalized ranks of inferred template counts within each repertoire. In a later analysis, generation probabilities were computed using a VDJ recombination model fitted to out-of-frame rearrangements, and the results were checked against IGoR. A later analysis scored TCR-TCR, TCR-HLA and TCR-CMV co-occurrence with hypergeometric tests, applying a repertoire-size bias correction to TCR pairs. False discovery rates were estimated in a later analysis by permuting HLA or CMV assignments 20 times. In a later analysis, co-occurring TCRs were grouped using DBSCAN, and TCRdist sequence similarity was added for clustering within HLA-allele-positive subsets. Repertoires with fewer than 30,000 or more than 120,000 public chains, plus five repertoires with anomalous nucleotide sharing, were excluded from co-occurrence clustering. In TCRdb, the immuneACCESS table is reduced to in-frame sequences with V and J assigned. These tables do not hold every clone; where another copy was compared, an unresolved V gene accounts for under half, and the others remain unexplained. The DNA was the basis for D and trimming; V, J and clone size are from that table. The sample contains fewer than 100,000 clones, approximately 7.1% of them found a single time. Approximately 2.5% of the sample is held by the ten biggest clonotypes.

CDR1 MDHEN and CDR2 SYDVKM are derived from the germline V gene. The germline V end is reduced by 6 bases and the J end by 3 bases; junction bases left unmatched: 7. Counted from cysteine to phenylalanine, this CDR3 has 15 amino acids. Kept here is only the CDR3 DNA, which spans 45 bases and is read in frame from base 1. This receptor was identified in a man in his fifties or sixties in good health and CMV-seronegative. The rearrangement combines TRBV28 with TRBJ1-4, and 7 junctional nucleotides match TRBD1. Sequencing input: PBMCs. The DNA is as follows: TGTGCCAGCAGGCTCGAGGGGGCGGCTAATGAAAAACTGTTTTTT. It is translated as CASRLEGAANEKLFF.